The 13 T cell receptor beta chains presented below share a single source sample, sequenced in a study of blood T cell repertoires in COVID-19. Libraries were prepared by immunoSEQ multiplex PCR; TCRdb keeps only in-frame clonotypes and omits some of them. The sample records 200,000 to 250,000 clones, more than 70% being singletons. Source material: PBMCs or T cells enriched from blood (not recorded which). These receptors originate from a woman between 40 and 50 years old with acute COVID-19.

This chain uses TRBV19 with TRBJ1-5; D not resolved. CDR1 is LNHDA, CDR2 SQIVND, per germline (reference sequence). The V and J ends lost 3 bases and 0 bases respectively, with 9 bases between them. The CDR3 contains 15 residues. The CDR3: CASSIGLYSNQPQHF. Written as DNA, the CDR3 is TGTGCCAGTAGTATTGGCCTTTATAGCAATCAGCCCCAGCATTTT.

This clone was seen more than once but under ten times. The chain links TRBV2 to TRBJ1-1; D is possibly TRBD1 (5 bases). The length of the CDR3 is 12 residues. The germline V gene encodes CDR1 SNHLY and CDR2 FYNNEI. Trimming took off 4 bases at V and 8 bases at J, with 11 bases between the two ends. The DNA of the CDR3 is TGTGCCAGCAGTGGTCAGGGTCAAGAAGCTTTCTTT. As protein: CASSGQGQEAFF.

This clone was counted once. J is TRBJ1-2 and V is TRBV5-1; D is undetermined. V lost 0 bases and J lost 2, with 5 bases in between. CDR1 SGHRS and CDR2 YFSETQ come from the germline V gene. The CDR3 contains 13 residues. CDR3 protein: CASSLGGNYGYTF. The CDR3 coding sequence is TGCGCCAGCAGCTTGGGTGGCAACTATGGCTACACCTTC.

CDR3 nucleotides: TGTGCCAGCAGCCAAGCGCGGGGGGGCACCGGGGAGCTGTTTTTT. Translation: CASSQARGGTGELFF. The V call is TRBV3-1 (or the pseudogene TRBV3-2), the J call TRBJ2-2, with 9 bases lining up with TRBD2. Unmatched junction bases numbered 1, after V lost 1 base and J lost 4 bases. This CDR3 has 15 amino acids. Germline CDR1 is LGHDT and CDR2 is YNNKEL (reference sequence).

The J gene is TRBJ2-5, the V gene TRBV7-2; D is perhaps TRBD2 (6 bases). The CDR3 runs 14 residues. Germline values: CDR1 SGHTA, CDR2 FQGNSA. The V end was cut by 5 bases, the J end by 4 bases, with 14 bases between. The CDR3 reads CASSPLLAGETQYF. The CDR3, as DNA: TGTGCCAGCAGCCCCCTACTAGCAGGAGAGACCCAGTACTTC. Combining the CDR3 with reference TRBV7-2 and TRBJ2-5 gives the whole variable domain GAGVSQSPSNKVTEKGKDVELRCDPISGHTALYWYRQSLGQGLEFLIYFQGNSAPDKSGLPSDRFSAERTGGSVSTLTIQRTQQEDSAVYLCASSPLLAGETQYFGPGTRLLVL.

The chain joins TRBV10-3 to TRBJ2-1, with 14 bases aligning to TRBD2. V dropped 6 bases and J dropped 8; count of bases not matched to a gene: 9. The CDR3 length is 16 residues. CDR1 is ENHRY, CDR2 SYGVKD, per germline. The CDR3 protein is CAISKGTSGSIDEQFF. The DNA of the CDR3 is TGTGCCATCAGCAAAGGGACTAGCGGGAGTATCGATGAGCAGTTCTTC.

The gene calls are TRBV9 and TRBJ1-4; maybe TRBD1 (6 bases). The germline V gene has CDR1 SGDLS and CDR2 YYNGEE. Trimming took off 3 bases at V and 3 bases at J, with 15 bases between the two ends. CDR3 size: 16 residues. CDR3 nucleotides: TGTGCCAGCAGCGAAAGGGCCTGGGGGCCTAATGAAAAACTGTTTTTT. This translates into CASSERAWGPNEKLFF.

The genes are TRBV6-5 and TRBJ2-7, with D possibly TRBD1 on 5 matching bases. Trimming stripped 5 bases from V and 4 bases from J, with 12 bases between. The CDR3 length is 13 residues. The germline V gene encodes CDR1 MNHEY and CDR2 SVGAGI. CDR3 region: CASSNQGRYEQYF. As DNA, the CDR3 is TGTGCCAGCAGTAATCAGGGTCGATACGAGCAGTACTTC.

The rearrangement uses TRBV3-1 (or the pseudogene TRBV3-2) and TRBJ1-3, with 7 bases matching TRBD1. CDR1 and CDR2 (germline): LGHDT, YNNKEL (reference sequence). The trim removed 2 bases at V and 3 bases at J, leaving 4 bases unmatched. The length of the CDR3 is 15 residues. The CDR3 reads CASSQLDRVGNTIYF. CDR3 sequence (DNA): TGTGCCAGCAGCCAACTAGACAGGGTTGGAAACACCATATATTTT.

This chain links TRBV19 with TRBJ1-4; 7 nucleotides align to TRBD1. V dropped 6 bases and J dropped 4; count of bases not matched to a gene: 5. Looked up from germline, CDR1 is LNHDA and CDR2 is SQIVND (reference sequence). The CDR3 contains 14 residues. The CDR3 reads CASRSGTVNEKLFF. CDR3 nucleotide sequence: TGTGCCAGTAGATCCGGGACAGTTAATGAAAAACTGTTTTTT.

The chain recombines TRBV28 with TRBJ1-5, with D tentatively TRBD1 (5 bases). Germline lookup yields CDR1 MDHEN and CDR2 SYDVKM. V gave up 3 bases and J gave up 5 bases, with 14 bases separating them. This CDR3 spans 15 amino acids. CDR3 bases: TGTGCCAGCAGTTTCCGGGACTGGTATTATCAGCCCCAGCATTTT. Amino acid sequence: CASSFRDWYYQPQHF.

This sequence joins TRBV6-4 and TRBJ2-2; D is unresolved. Per germline, CDR1 MRHNA and CDR2 SNTAGT. Trimming shortened V by 6 bases and J by 8 bases, and 13 bases separated the two germline ends. CDR3 length: 13 amino acids. The CDR3 spells CASSATAEGELFF. As DNA, the CDR3 is TGTGCCAGCAGCGCCACCGCTGAGGGGGAGCTGTTTTTT.

There are a few counts of this clone. V gene TRBV20-1 combines with J gene TRBJ1-2; no definite D call. V was shortened by 8 bases and J by 2 bases, with 9 bases between the two germline ends. Germline-derived CDR1 and CDR2 are DFQATT and SNEGSKA (reference sequence). This CDR3 comprises 11 residues. CDR3 residues: CSNDINYGYTF. The CDR3, as DNA: TGCAGTAACGACATAAACTATGGCTACACCTTC.